Described below is a single T cell receptor beta chain sequence and its context. Its matching antigen is unknown. The data originate from a study of cytomegalovirus exposure and HLA in healthy donors. Method: immunoSEQ multiplex PCR; TCRdb's copy keeps in-frame clones and lacks some. The sample lists about 160,000 clones, over 80% occurring once. The study's findings and limits: Cytomegalovirus status was reportedly diagnosed by the classifier with high sensitivity and specificity.

Germline lookup yields CDR1 LNHDA and CDR2 SQIVND (reference sequence). This CDR3 comprises 15 residues. V dropped 8 bases and J dropped 4 bases, with 15 bases sitting between them. The sequence came from a man aged 30 to 45 in good health and CMV-seropositive. Sequenced material: PBMCs. J is TRBJ1-6 and V is TRBV19; a possible D gene is TRBD1 (6 bases). Written as DNA, the CDR3 is TGTGCCAGTCGGGCGGGGGGCAGTTATAATTCACCCCTCCACTTT. Amino acid sequence: CASRAGGSYNSPLHF.